Below are 28 T cell receptor beta chains sequenced from a single sample in a study of cytomegalovirus exposure and HLA in healthy donors. It was with 60 Vbeta and 13 Jbeta primers that the PCR ran. Only in-frame clones appear in the TCRdb table, and some are missing; sequencing was by immunoSEQ multiplex PCR. The sample has 150,000 to 200,000 clones; around 80% are singletons. The sequenced sample consisted of PBMCs. The receptors were gathered from a male donor in good health and CMV-seronegative.

CDR3 region: CASSPEGQSSYNEQFF. The CDR3 region has the DNA TGCGCCAGCAGCCCGGAGGGTCAGAGCTCCTACAATGAGCAGTTCTTC. The rearrangement links TRBV5-1 to TRBJ2-1; tentatively, D is TRBD2 (6 bases). V lost 4 bases and J lost 0, with 14 bases in between. CDR1 and CDR2 (germline): SGHRS, YFSETQ. The CDR3 covers 16 residues. Supplemented by reference TRBV5-1 and TRBJ2-1, the full variable domain reads KAGVTQTPRYLIKTRGQQVTLSCSPISGHRSVSWYQQTPGQGLQFLFEYFSETQRNKGNFPGRFSGRQFSNSRSEMNVSTLELGDSALYLCASSPEGQSSYNEQFFGPGTRLTVL.

The chain has TRBV27 and TRBJ2-5, with D perhaps TRBD2 (5 bases). Judging by the DNA end, TRBJ2-7 fits better; the J call may be wrong. CDR1 and CDR2 from the germline V gene are MNHEY and SMNVEV (reference sequence). The CDR3 extends over 14 amino acids. CDR3 protein: CASRLPGLYYEQYF. For the CDR3, the DNA is TGTGCCAGCAGACTCCCAGGACTTTATTACGAGCAGTACTTC.

J is TRBJ2-1 and V is TRBV9; TRBD2 aligns across 12 bases. The J segment lost 9 bases and the V segment lost 5 bases, leaving 9 bases of the junction unmatched. This CDR3 comprises 15 residues. CDR1 SGDLS and CDR2 YYNGEE come from the germline V gene. The CDR3 here is CASSRRLAGVVEQFF. The CDR3 nucleotides read TGTGCCAGCAGTCGACGACTAGCGGGAGTAGTTGAGCAGTTCTTC.

This clone was counted between two and nine times. This chain joins TRBV5-4 and TRBJ2-1, with 10 bases lining up with TRBD2. CDR3 length: 14 residues. The germline V gene has CDR1 SGHNT and CDR2 YYREEE (reference sequence). The V segment lost 1 base and the J segment 8 bases; nucleotides outside the gene matches: 3. CDR3: CASSLTAGGYEQFF. The CDR3 DNA reads as TGTGCCAGCAGCTTGACAGCGGGAGGGTATGAGCAGTTCTTC.

J is TRBJ1-1 and V is TRBV7-9; 9 bases are shared with TRBD1. The CDR3 is 13 residues long. Per the germline V gene, CDR1 is SEHNR and CDR2 is FQNEAQ (reference sequence). V was clipped by 6 bases and J by 7 bases; unmatched bases: 6. This CDR3 reads CASSKQGADEAFF. The CDR3 DNA follows: TGTGCCAGCAGTAAACAGGGGGCGGATGAAGCTTTCTTT.

This rearrangement joins TRBV9 to TRBJ2-7; D is possibly TRBD2 (5 bases). Deletions cut 7 bases from V and 4 bases from J, with 15 bases between. Per germline, CDR1 SGDLS and CDR2 YYNGEE. The CDR3 extends over 13 amino acids. The CDR3 loop reads CASSKRYGYEQYF. The CDR3 nucleotides read TGTGCCAGCTCAAAGCGGTATGGGTACGAGCAGTACTTC.

This chain connects TRBV19 to TRBJ1-5; D call uncertain. Germline V gene sequence: CDR1 LNHDA, CDR2 SQIVND (reference sequence). The CDR3 consists of 13 residues. Trimming cost V 9 bases and J 6 bases, with 15 bases left between them. Written as DNA, the CDR3 is TGTGCCAGCTCGGCAAGGGAGGTTCAGCCCCAGCATTTT. Protein: CASSAREVQPQHF.

The rearrangement joins TRBV7-6 to TRBJ1-2; D is ambiguous. V gave up 5 bases and J gave up 6 bases, with 13 bases separating them. This CDR3 is 13 amino acids long. Germline CDR1 SGHVS, CDR2 FNYEAQ. The CDR3 nucleotides read TGTGCCAGCAGCAGCAACAGTCCTAATGGCTACACCTTC. Amino acids: CASSSNSPNGYTF.

This clone appeared a single time. This rearrangement joins TRBV5-1 to TRBJ1-1, with D possibly being TRBD1 (6 bases). Looked up from germline, CDR1 is SGHRS and CDR2 is YFSETQ. Between the trimmed V and J ends, which lost 4 bases and 3 bases, there was a span of 19 bases. This CDR3 comprises 16 residues. CDR3 residues: CASSIQGQGVDTEAFF. The CDR3 DNA reads TGCGCCAGCAGCATCCAGGGGCAAGGGGTGGACACTGAAGCTTTCTTT.

This rearrangement joins TRBV7-9 to TRBJ2-1; 13 bases fit TRBD2. The CDR3 runs 15 residues. Germline CDR1 is SEHNR and CDR2 is FQNEAQ (reference sequence). J was trimmed by 7 bases and V by 5 bases; bases with no gene match: 5. CDR3 coding DNA: TGTGCCAGCAGCCAACGGACTAGCGGGAGAAATGAGCAGTTCTTC. Its protein is CASSQRTSGRNEQFF.

The chain is built from TRBV10-3 and TRBJ2-7; 9 bases are shared with TRBD2. The CDR3 sequence is 13 residues long. CDR1 is ENHRY, CDR2 SYGVKD, per germline. V shed 6 bases, J shed 5 bases, and the junction held 5 bases outside the gene matches. Here the CDR3 DNA reads TGTGCCATCAGCCTAGCGGGAATCAACGAGCAGTACTTC. Its protein is CAISLAGINEQYF.

V and J are TRBV6-1 and TRBJ2-1; 12 positions agree with TRBD2. J gave up 4 bases and V 5 bases, and 3 bases lay outside the gene matches. This CDR3 has 15 residues. Germline CDR1 reads MNHNS; CDR2 reads SASEGT. CDR3 nucleotides: TGTGCCAGCAGTATACTAGCGGGGGGATACAATGAGCAGTTCTTC. Its protein product is CASSILAGGYNEQFF.

The V and J genes are TRBV11-3 and TRBJ1-1; D is undetermined. The V gene lost 4 bases and the J gene lost 6 bases, with 15 bases spanning the gap. This CDR3 has 14 residues. Germline V gene data show CDR1 as SGHNT and CDR2 as YENEEA. CDR3 bases: TGTGCCAGCAGCTCTACTGATGAGGGCCCTGAAGCTTTCTTT. Amino acids: CASSSTDEGPEAFF.

The chain carries TRBV7-2 and TRBJ1-5, with TRBD1 matching over 8 bases. With 6 bases clipped from V and 3 bases from J, the junction kept 7 bases outside the gene matches. Germline assignment: CDR1 SGHTA and CDR2 FQGNSA. The CDR3 length is 15 residues. For the CDR3, the DNA is TGTGCCAGCAGGCCTCAGGGGGCGGTCAATCAGCCCCAGCATTTT. It codes for CASRPQGAVNQPQHF.

The chain has TRBV19 and TRBJ1-2; D possibly corresponds to TRBD1 (6 bases). This CDR3 is 16 amino acids long. V was cut by 1 base and J by 4 bases, with 16 bases left in between. CDR1 is LNHDA and CDR2 is SQIVND in the germline V gene (reference sequence). In DNA, the CDR3 is TGTGCCAGTAGTATAGGGGCAGGGGTTGTATCCTATGGCTACACCTTC. Amino acid sequence: CASSIGAGVVSYGYTF.

This clone was counted once. V and J are TRBV28 and TRBJ2-3, with 11 nucleotides matching TRBD2. The CDR3 runs 18 residues. V gave up 9 bases and J gave up 6 bases; unmatched junction bases: 20. Looked up from germline, CDR1 is MDHEN and CDR2 is SYDVKM. This chain's CDR3 is CARKGLAGGSTGGDTQYF. The DNA for the CDR3 is TGTGCCAGAAAGGGGCTAGCGGGAGGCTCCACAGGCGGGGATACGCAGTATTTT.

The chain recombines TRBV7-2 with TRBJ2-7, with D possibly matching TRBD2 (5 bases). Germline CDR1 is SGHTA and CDR2 is FQGNSA. Trimming cost V 5 bases and J 6 bases, with 11 bases left between them. The CDR3 is 12 amino acids. Here the CDR3 reads CASSPWTGEQYF. For the CDR3, the DNA is TGTGCCAGCAGCCCCTGGACTGGCGAGCAGTACTTC.

This clone appeared a single time. The chain employs TRBV6-5 and TRBJ1-3; 7 bases agree with TRBD1. The DNA end favors TRBJ2-2, so the J call may be wrong. CDR1 and CDR2 (germline): MNHEY, SVGAGI. The CDR3 is made up of 14 amino acids. For the CDR3, the DNA is TGTGCCAGCAAGGGACAGTCGAACACCGGGGAGCTGTTTTTT. As protein: CASKGQSNTGELFF.

The CDR3 nucleotides are TGCGCCAGCAGCAAAACAGGGTCGGGAGAGACCCAGTACTTC. It encodes CASSKTGSGETQYF. The chain combines TRBV5-1 with TRBJ2-5; the D gene is possibly TRBD1 (6 bases). CDR1 SGHRS and CDR2 YFSETQ come from the germline V gene. V was clipped by 4 bases and J by 4 bases, with 14 bases between them. The CDR3 consists of 14 residues.

V gene TRBV19 combines with J gene TRBJ1-2; D possibly corresponds to TRBD1 (5 bases). Germline CDR1 and CDR2: LNHDA and SQIVND (reference sequence). The CDR3 runs to 14 residues. Between the trimmed V and J ends, which lost 10 bases and 0 bases, there was a span of 15 bases. The CDR3 DNA reads TGTGCCACCCCGGAAGGGGAAGCTAACTATGGCTACACCTTC. As protein: CATPEGEANYGYTF.

This clone was detected a few times. This sequence joins TRBV5-8 and TRBJ2-1, with 8 bases identical to TRBD2. With V trimmed by 5 bases and J by 2 bases, 6 bases remained unmatched. The CDR3 extends over 15 amino acids. Germline V gene lookup returns CDR1 SGHTS and CDR2 YDEGEE. The CDR3 loop reads CASSSLAGAYNEQFF. CDR3 coding DNA: TGTGCCAGCAGTTCCCTAGCGGGCGCCTACAATGAGCAGTTCTTC.

The J gene is TRBJ1-1, the V gene TRBV4-3, with D possibly being TRBD1 (5 bases). Trimming left V 0 bases short and J 1 base short, with 6 bases between. The CDR3 is 14 amino acids. Looked up from germline, CDR1 is LGHNA and CDR2 is YSLEER. CDR3 sequence reads: CASSQEQENTEAFF. The CDR3 nucleotides are TGCGCCAGCAGCCAAGAACAGGAGAACACTGAAGCTTTCTTT.

This chain links TRBV4-1 with TRBJ1-1, with 8 nucleotides matching TRBD1. The CDR3 is made up of 13 amino acids. V shed 8 bases and J 5 bases; nucleotides not matched to a gene: 7. CDR1 is MGHRA and CDR2 is YSYEKL in the germline V gene. The CDR3 DNA is TGCGCCAGCGTTAACAGGGGGAATACTGAAGCTTTCTTT. It specifies CASVNRGNTEAFF.

The genes are TRBV20-1 and TRBJ2-2, with D possibly being TRBD1 (6 bases). Per germline, CDR1 DFQATT and CDR2 SNEGSKA (reference sequence). The CDR3 length is 11 residues. Trimming took 7 bases from V and 5 from J, leaving 8 bases between them. The CDR3 spells CSVQGTGELFF. CDR3 bases: TGCAGTGTTCAGGGGACCGGGGAGCTGTTTTTT.

The chain carries TRBV19 and TRBJ1-2; TRBD1 aligns across 9 bases. CDR3 length: 15 residues. Germline V gene data show CDR1 as LNHDA and CDR2 as SQIVND (reference sequence). Trimming at V came to 5 bases and at J to 1 base, leaving 5 bases not matched to a gene. CDR3: CASSETGGYNYGYTF. CDR3 coding DNA: TGTGCCAGTAGTGAGACAGGGGGATATAACTATGGCTACACCTTC.

This chain links TRBV27 with TRBJ1-4, with D tentatively TRBD1 (6 bases). Germline CDR1 MNHEY, CDR2 SMNVEV (reference sequence). Trimming removed 5 bases at V and 4 bases at J, with 11 bases between. The CDR3 is 14 amino acids. The CDR3 region has the DNA TGTGCCAGCAGTATGACAGGAATTAATGAAAAACTGTTTTTT. It translates to CASSMTGINEKLFF.

The chain combines TRBV5-1 with TRBJ1-2; 7 bases agree with TRBD1. Trimming cost V 4 bases and J 2 bases; bases outside gene matches: 5. Germline loops: CDR1 SGHRS, CDR2 YFSETQ. This CDR3 spans 14 amino acids. CDR3 bases: TGCGCCAGCAGCCTGTCACAGGGGAACTATGGCTACACCTTC. It translates to CASSLSQGNYGYTF.

The chain links TRBV5-4 to TRBJ2-7; 8 positions agree with TRBD1. The V gene end was trimmed by 5 bases and the J gene end by 1 base; junction bases not matched to a gene: 8. This CDR3 has 15 residues. CDR1 SGHNT and CDR2 YYREEE come from the germline V gene (reference sequence). The CDR3 loop is CASRRDRGQSYEQYF. The CDR3 nucleotides are TGTGCCAGCAGGCGTGACAGGGGACAATCCTACGAGCAGTACTTC. Looking up the rest from reference TRBV5-4 and TRBJ2-7 gives the full variable domain: ETGVTQSPTHLIKTRGQQVTLRCSSQSGHNTVSWYQQALGQGPQFIFQYYREEENGRGNFPPRFSGLQFPNYSSELNVNALELDDSALYLCASRRDRGQSYEQYFGPGTRLTVT.